These T cell receptor beta chains were read from a single sample in a study of blood T cell repertoires in COVID-19. Measured with immunoSEQ multiplex PCR; TCRdb has only the in-frame clones, and not every one. The sample comprises 180,000 or so clones, around 91% of which are singletons, and more than 0.75% rests with the top ten. Sequencing was done on a sample of PBMCs or T cells enriched from blood (not recorded which). The source is a young woman who had recovered from COVID-19. Each CDR3 is given with its conserved first and last residue. Each record gives: V gene, J gene, D gene, CDR3 length, clone size, CDR3 protein, CDR3 DNA. A D gene is named only where the DNA matches it firmly. Part of the rows lack a size; the others show once, few, many or a class for expanded clones.

TRBV7-7	TRBJ2-5	TRBD2	16	.	CASSPRLAGGTETQYF	TGTGCTAGCAGCCCCAGACTAGCGGGAGGCACAGAGACCCAGTACTTC
TRBV10-3	TRBJ2-3	TRBD2	15	.	CAISGAGSIADTQYF	TGTGCCATCAGTGGAGCGGGGAGTATCGCAGATACGCAGTATTTT
TRBV25-1	TRBJ2-3	.	14	.	CASSEWTGTDTQYF	TGTGCCAGCAGTGAATGGACGGGGACAGATACGCAGTATTTT
TRBV15	TRBJ2-1	TRBD2	16	.	CATSRGSSGREDEQFF	TGTGCCACCAGCAGAGGGTCTAGCGGGAGAGAGGATGAGCAGTTCTTC
TRBV2	TRBJ2-7	TRBD1	15	.	CASSGGQGLIYEQYF	TGTGCCAGCAGTGGGGGACAGGGTCTTATCTACGAGCAGTACTTC
TRBV6-1	TRBJ1-6	.	14	.	CASSEPLRRSPLHF	TGTGCCAGCAGTGAACCCTTGAGGAGATCACCCCTCCACTTT
TRBV20-1	TRBJ1-2	.	11	.	CSARSVYGYTF	TGCAGTGCTAGGTCCGTGTATGGCTACACCTTC
TRBV7-9	TRBJ2-3	TRBD2	16	few	CASSLTRLAGTDTQYF	TGTGCCAGCAGCTTAACCCGACTAGCGGGCACAGATACGCAGTATTTT
TRBV15	TRBJ1-6	.	14	.	CATSRGAGNSPLHF	TGTGCCACCAGCAGAGGTGCTGGCAATTCACCCCTCCACTTT
TRBV6-5	TRBJ2-1	TRBD2	15	.	CASSYGTSGRREQFF	TGTGCCAGCAGTTACGGGACTAGCGGGAGAAGAGAGCAGTTCTTC
TRBV7-9	TRBJ1-4	.	16	.	CASSSSGSGVGEKLFF	TGTGCCAGCAGCTCCTCGGGTTCGGGGGTTGGGGAAAAACTGTTTTTT
TRBV5-6	TRBJ1-2	TRBD1	14	.	CASSLGQGVGGYTF	TGTGCCAGCAGCTTGGGACAGGGGGTGGGCGGCTACACCTTC
TRBV9	TRBJ2-7	.	15	few	CASSVGLASSYEQYF	TGTGCCAGCAGCGTAGGACTTGCTTCCTCCTACGAGCAGTACTTC
TRBV9	TRBJ2-7	TRBD2	14	once	CASSVDSGYYEQYF	TGTGCCAGCAGCGTAGATAGCGGGTACTACGAGCAGTACTTC
TRBV7-3	TRBJ2-2	TRBD1	15	.	CASSLYRGGTGELFF	TGTGCCAGCAGCTTATACAGGGGTGGCACCGGGGAGCTGTTTTTT
TRBV28	TRBJ2-1	TRBD1	13	once	CASSSGQGDEQFF	TGTGCCAGCAGTTCGGGACAGGGGGATGAGCAGTTCTTC
TRBV28	TRBJ2-7	.	17	.	CASSNMPPRRDDYEQYF	TGTGCCAGCAGCAATATGCCCCCGAGGAGAGATGACTACGAGCAGTACTTC
TRBV15	TRBJ1-4	.	17	.	CATSRDSLTYSYEKLFF	TGTGCCACCAGCAGAGATTCCCTAACCTACTCATATGAAAAACTGTTTTTT
TRBV27	TRBJ2-7	TRBD2	14	.	CASRVRLAGDEQYF	TGTGCCAGCAGAGTACGACTAGCGGGAGACGAGCAGTACTTC
TRBV7-3	TRBJ2-3	.	13	.	CASSSIATDTQYF	TGTGCCAGCAGCTCCATAGCCACAGATACGCAGTATTTT
TRBV6-6	TRBJ1-3	.	17	few	CASSRNYDRPSGNTIYF	TGTGCCAGCAGCCGAAATTACGACAGACCCTCTGGAAACACCATATATTTT
TRBV6-5	TRBJ2-7	TRBD2	13	once	CASRRAGGVEQYF	TGTGCCAGCAGACGAGCGGGAGGAGTCGAGCAGTACTTC
TRBV21-1	TRBJ2-7	.	15	.	CASSDTGESPNEQYF	TGTGCCAGCAGCGACACAGGGGAATCTCCTAACGAGCAGTACTTC
TRBV2	TRBJ2-2	.	17	.	CASSGPGLAEPTGELFF	TGTGCCAGCAGTGGCCCCGGGTTAGCGGAGCCGACCGGGGAGCTGTTTTTT
TRBV9	TRBJ2-7	.	14	.	CASSPRGQIYEQYF	TGTGCCAGCAGCCCTCGAGGACAGATCTACGAGCAGTACTTC
TRBV28	TRBJ2-1	TRBD2	12	.	CASSLSREGWFF	TGTGCCAGCAGTTTATCGCGGGAGGGATGGTTCTTC
TRBV23-1	TRBJ2-1	.	16	.	CASTLSGEGSYNEQFF	TGCGCCAGCACCCTAAGCGGAGAAGGCTCCTACAATGAGCAGTTCTTC
TRBV30	TRBJ2-7	.	11	.	CAWSVLYEQYF	TGTGCCTGGAGTGTACTCTACGAGCAGTACTTC
TRBV6-6	TRBJ1-6	TRBD1	14	.	CASSLGQQNSPLHF	TGTGCCAGCAGCCTGGGACAGCAGAATTCACCCCTCCACTTT
TRBV9	TRBJ2-7	TRBD1	15	.	CASSVGGQGEGEQYF	TGTGCCAGCAGCGTAGGGGGACAGGGAGAGGGCGAGCAGTACTTC
TRBV28	TRBJ2-7	.	16	.	CASSHKLFTGSYEQYF	TGTGCCAGCAGTCACAAGCTCTTCACCGGGAGCTACGAGCAGTACTTC
TRBV7-3	TRBJ2-2	.	15	.	CASSLRGSGTGELFF	TGTGCCAGCAGCTTACGGGGGAGTGGCACCGGGGAGCTGTTTTTT
TRBV20-1	TRBJ2-2	.	15	.	CSASLPGLNTGELFF	TGCAGTGCTAGTCTGCCGGGACTTAACACCGGGGAGCTGTTTTTT
TRBV5-4	TRBJ1-3	.	17	.	CASSLEGRGSAGNTIYF	TGTGCCAGCAGCTTGGAGGGGAGGGGCAGCGCTGGAAACACCATATATTTT
TRBV19	TRBJ2-1	TRBD2	15	.	CASSIGTSGYNEQFF	TGTGCCAGTAGTATAGGGACTAGCGGGTACAATGAGCAGTTCTTC
TRBV9	TRBJ2-1	.	15	.	CASSLDASSYNEQFF	TGTGCCAGCAGCTTAGACGCGAGCTCCTACAATGAGCAGTTCTTC
TRBV28	TRBJ1-1	.	11	.	CASTTGTRAFF	TGTGCCAGCACGACCGGGACACGAGCTTTCTTT
TRBV7-2	TRBJ1-5	.	14	.	CASSRGNSNQPQHF	TGTGCCAGCAGCAGGGGTAATAGCAATCAGCCCCAGCATTTT
TRBV6-4	TRBJ2-7	.	13	.	CASSGAHKDEQYF	TGTGCCAGCAGTGGGGCCCACAAGGACGAGCAGTACTTC
TRBV28	TRBJ2-3	TRBD2	17	.	CASSLHGLAGATDTQYF	TGTGCCAGCAGTCTCCACGGGCTAGCGGGAGCTACAGATACGCAGTATTTT
TRBV6-5	TRBJ1-6	.	14	.	CASSPDRSNSPLHF	TGTGCCAGCAGTCCCGATAGATCCAATTCACCCCTCCACTTT
TRBV11-2	TRBJ2-7	.	15	.	CASSSLLLPTYEQYF	TGTGCCAGCAGCTCTCTCCTCCTACCCACCTACGAGCAGTACTTC
TRBV9	TRBJ1-6	.	14	.	CASSVKGGLSPLHF	TGTGCCAGCAGCGTAAAGGGGGGGCTTTCACCCCTCCACTTT
TRBV11-2	TRBJ2-1	.	19	once	CASSLIWVPGRGLYNEQFF	TGTGCCAGCAGCTTAATTTGGGTCCCCGGGCGGGGTCTTTACAATGAGCAGTTCTTC
TRBV7-7	TRBJ2-2	TRBD2	17	.	CASSSDSTSGRMGELFF	TGTGCTAGCAGCTCGGACTCGACTAGCGGGAGGATGGGGGAGCTGTTTTTT
TRBV6-2/TRBV6-3	TRBJ2-2	TRBD2	16	.	CASSPIGLDVTGELFF	TGTGCCAGCAGCCCGATAGGACTAGATGTTACCGGGGAGCTGTTTTTT
TRBV7-2	TRBJ2-7	.	12	.	CASSFTGTEQYF	TGTGCCAGCAGCTTCACAGGGACCGAGCAGTACTTC
TRBV6-1	TRBJ2-3	TRBD2	15	.	CASSEVAGGANTQYF	TGTGCCAGCAGTGAAGTAGCGGGAGGGGCCAATACGCAGTATTTT
TRBV27	TRBJ2-5	TRBD1	14	.	CASASSYRGKTQYF	TGTGCCAGCGCCTCCTCCTACAGGGGGAAGACCCAGTACTTC
TRBV6-2/TRBV6-3	TRBJ1-2	.	13	.	CASSSASNYGYTF	TGTGCCAGCAGTTCCGCGTCGAACTATGGCTACACCTTC
TRBV5-4	TRBJ2-7	TRBD2	17	.	CASSLGGPAGGNYEQYF	TGTGCCAGCAGCTTGGGTGGCCCAGCGGGAGGGAACTACGAGCAGTACTTC
TRBV5-4	TRBJ2-7	.	14	.	CASSQSQGRDEQYF	TGTGCCAGCAGCCAGTCACAGGGTAGGGACGAGCAGTACTTC
TRBV7-9	TRBJ1-1	TRBD1	13	once	CASRPGGWTEAFF	TGTGCCAGCAGACCAGGGGGCTGGACTGAAGCTTTCTTT
TRBV11-2	TRBJ1-2	.	14	.	CASSLGGTDYGYTF	TGTGCCAGCAGCTTAGGAGGGACTGACTATGGCTACACCTTC
TRBV6-5	TRBJ2-3	.	14	.	CASSYTTSTDTQYF	TGTGCCAGCAGTTACACTACTAGCACAGATACGCAGTATTTT
TRBV5-4	TRBJ2-7	TRBD2	15	.	CASSLDSGSTYEQYF	TGTGCCAGCAGCTTGGATAGCGGGAGTACCTACGAGCAGTACTTC
TRBV4-1	TRBJ2-2	.	15	.	CASSQSGSNTGELFF	TGCGCCAGCAGCCAAAGCGGGTCGAACACCGGGGAGCTGTTTTTT
TRBV11-2	TRBJ2-7	.	15	.	CASSSPGQLTYEQYF	TGTGCCAGCAGCTCCCCCGGACAGTTGACCTACGAGCAGTACTTC
TRBV7-2	TRBJ2-5	TRBD1	13	once	CASSSGQGRTQYF	TGTGCCAGCAGCTCCGGACAGGGTCGGACCCAGTACTTC
TRBV27	TRBJ2-2	.	12	.	CASSFYTGELFF	TGTGCCAGCAGTTTTTATACCGGGGAGCTGTTTTTT